This T cell receptor beta chain was sequenced in a study of identical twins. This clonotype was found a few times. TCRdb redid the calling of the 5' RACE reads with MiXCR, one entry per CDR3 protein. Of 1.5 million to 2 million distinct CDR3 sequences listed, 32% are singletons. Germline lookup yields CDR1 SGHRS and CDR2 YFSETQ. The ends were cut back, 4 bases at V and 4 bases at J, with 15 bases in the middle. This CDR3 region has 14 residues. The sample taken for sequencing was cord blood. The TCR was taken from a newborn girl in good health. The chain carries TRBV5-1 and TRBJ2-7; tentatively, D is TRBD2 (5 bases). Here the CDR3 DNA reads TGCGCCAGCAGCCCGGACGGGGATCTGTACGAGCAGTACTTC. The encoded protein is CASSPDGDLYEQYF.